This TCR beta chain derives from a study of T cells in Graves' hyperthyroidism and ophthalmopathy. Study-level points and caveats: Model-based prediction identified ophthalmopathy a median around 6.5 months prior to its onset.

There are a few counts of this clonotype. Antigen unknown. On the basis of clinical symptoms, serum thyroxine and TRAb, thyroid ultrasound and orbital computed tomography, diagnoses were made. There are 14 residues in the CDR3. Unmatched junction bases numbered 5, after V lost 3 bases and J lost 6 bases. Germline CDR1 is GTSNPN and CDR2 is SVGIG (reference sequence). RNA transcripts served as the template for amplifying TCR beta CDR3 regions. The HTBI primer set served for first-round RT-PCR of the TCR CDR3. In TCRdb, the multiplex PCR reads were re-called with MiXCR into one record per CDR3 protein. The sample has around 600,000 distinct CDR3 sequences, around 15% seen once.

This receptor was identified in a woman aged 50 to 65 with Graves' ophthalmopathy. This chain connects TRBV30 to TRBJ2-2; 9 bases fit TRBD1. What was sequenced was blood. The CDR3 here is CAWRSGTGPGELFF. The DNA of the CDR3 is TGTGCCTGGAGATCCGGGACAGGGCCCGGGGAGCTGTTTTTT. The full variable domain, its missing parts supplied by reference TRBV30 and TRBJ2-2, is SQTIHQWPATLVQPVGSPLSLECTVEGTSNPNLYWYRQAAGRGLQLLFYSVGIGQISSEVPQNLSASRPQDRQFILSSKKLLLSDSGFYLCAWRSGTGPGELFFGEGSRLTVL.